Shown below are 2 T cell receptor beta chains from a single sample sequenced in a study of cytomegalovirus exposure and HLA in healthy donors. It was with 60 Vbeta and 13 Jbeta primers that the PCR ran. Clones were read by immunoSEQ multiplex PCR, and TCRdb kept only the in-frame ones, dropping some. The sample consists of approximately 150,000 clones, less than 80% of them appearing once. Material for sequencing was PBMCs. The receptors derive from a middle-aged man in good health and CMV-seronegative.

The genes are TRBV30 and TRBJ2-7; maybe TRBD2 (6 bases). CDR3 length: 12 amino acids. Trimming took off 2 bases at V and 7 bases at J, with 12 bases between the two ends. Germline V lookup: CDR1 GTSNPN, CDR2 SVGIG (reference sequence). The CDR3, as DNA: TGTGCCTGGAGTCCAATACGGGGGGAGCAGTACTTC. Its protein is CAWSPIRGEQYF.

This chain links TRBV5-6 with TRBJ2-2; 7 positions agree with TRBD2. V trimming: 6 bases; J trimming: 1 base; junction bases outside the gene matches: 9. This CDR3 is built from 16 residues. Germline V lookup: CDR1 SGHDT, CDR2 YYEEEE. The CDR3 DNA reads TGTGCCAGCAAGTCGGTAGGCGGGAGGAACACCGGGGAGCTGTTTTTT. Its protein is CASKSVGGRNTGELFF.